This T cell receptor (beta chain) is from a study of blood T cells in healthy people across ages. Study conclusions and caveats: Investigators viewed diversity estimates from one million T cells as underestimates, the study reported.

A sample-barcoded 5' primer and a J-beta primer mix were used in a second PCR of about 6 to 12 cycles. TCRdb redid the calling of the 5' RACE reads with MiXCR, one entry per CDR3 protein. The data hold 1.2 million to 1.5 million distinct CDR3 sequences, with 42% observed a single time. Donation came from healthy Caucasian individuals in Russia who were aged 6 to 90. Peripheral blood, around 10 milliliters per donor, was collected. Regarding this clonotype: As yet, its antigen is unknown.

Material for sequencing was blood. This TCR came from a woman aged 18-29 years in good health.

DNA of the CDR3: TGCGCCAGCAGCTTGGATATTGGACTAGCTATTTTTCCCAATGAGCAGTTCTTC. This translates into CASSLDIGLAIFPNEQFF. J is TRBJ2-1 and V is TRBV5-1, with TRBD2 matching 8 bases. This CDR3 has 18 amino acids. Germline V gives CDR1 SGHRS, CDR2 YFSETQ. The V and J ends lost 0 bases and 6 bases, in that order; junction bases with no gene match: 14. Drawing the rest from reference TRBV5-1 and TRBJ2-1, the complete variable domain is KAGVTQTPRYLIKTRGQQVTLSCSPISGHRSVSWYQQTPGQGLQFLFEYFSETQRNKGNFPGRFSGRQFSNSRSEMNVSTLELGDSALYLCASSLDIGLAIFPNEQFFGPGTRLTVL.